This T cell receptor beta chain originates from a study of blood T cell repertoires in COVID-19. The data were produced by immunoSEQ multiplex PCR, yet TCRdb's version contains in-frame clones alone and is incomplete. The data show about 150,000 clones, approximately 88% seen once. CDR3 length: 15 residues. Trimming took 5 bases from V and 6 from J, leaving 16 bases between them. Germline-derived CDR1 and CDR2 are LNHDA and SQIVND (reference sequence). The V call is TRBV19, the J call TRBJ1-4, with D tentatively TRBD1 (6 bases). The TCR was taken from a man aged 55 to 70 with active or convalescent COVID-19. Sequencing was done on a sample of peripheral blood. CDR3 region: CASSSRGGGDEKLFF. Here the CDR3 DNA reads TGTGCCAGTAGTTCTCGCGGAGGGGGGGATGAAAAACTGTTTTTT.